The 24 T cell receptor beta chains below were found in one sample sequenced in a study of blood T cells in healthy people across ages. PCR was performed a second time for about 7 to 11 cycles using a sample-barcoded 5' primer and a J-beta primer mix. TCRdb re-called the 5' RACE reads with MiXCR, one entry per CDR3 protein. The profile shows about 780,000 distinct CDR3 sequences, about half of them singletons. Sequenced: blood. The receptors here all came from a man older than 75 in good health.

The rearrangement links TRBV11-2 to TRBJ2-5, with TRBD2 matching over 7 bases. V shed 2 bases and J 4 bases; nucleotides not matched to a gene: 13. This CDR3 is 17 amino acids long. The V gene's germline CDR1 is SGHAT and CDR2 FQNNGV. In nucleotides, the CDR3 is TGTGCCAGCAGCTTAATGAGGGGACTACTAGACGTAGAGACCCAGTACTTC. Residues: CASSLMRGLLDVETQYF.

A note on this clonotype: A much larger clone differs from this one at a single base, so this may be a read error. The CDR3 reads CASSGTSVNSEQYF. CDR3 in DNA: TGTGCCAGCAGCGGTACTAGCGTCAACAGTGAGCAGTACTTC. This chain joins TRBV9 and TRBJ2-5, with 7 bases matching TRBD2. The germline V gene encodes CDR1 SGDLS and CDR2 YYNGEE. The J segment lost 11 bases and the V segment lost 3 bases, leaving 13 bases of the junction unmatched. The CDR3 runs 14 residues.

This clonotype was counted between two and nine times. J is TRBJ2-5 and V is TRBV29-1; TRBD2 is a possible D gene (6 bases). Trimming pared 6 bases from V and 4 bases from J, leaving 18 bases between. CDR1 and CDR2 from the germline V gene are SQVTM and ANQGSEA. There are 14 residues in the CDR3. The CDR3 DNA follows: TGCAGCGTCTCGGGGGTAGCGGAGGGAGAGACCCAGTACTTC. Translated, it gives CSVSGVAEGETQYF.

A few counts support this clonotype. The CDR3 sequence is CASSLAAAGDNTQYF. The CDR3 nucleotides are TGCGCCAGCAGCTTGGCCGCGGCAGGGGACAATACGCAGTATTTT. The chain joins TRBV5-1 to TRBJ2-3; maybe TRBD1 (6 bases). The CDR3 has 15 residues. CDR1 and CDR2 from the germline V gene are SGHRS and YFSETQ. The V end lost 0 bases, the J end lost 7 bases, and 15 bases lay between the germline ends.

The J gene is TRBJ2-5, the V gene TRBV6-1; D may correspond to TRBD1 or TRBD2 (5 bases each). This CDR3 spans 14 amino acids. CDR1 is MNHNS and CDR2 is SASEGT in the germline V gene. V was cut by 4 bases and J by 2 bases, with 11 bases left in between. The CDR3 reads CASSGRGSQETQYF. The CDR3 DNA is TGTGCCAGCAGTGGCCGGGGCAGTCAAGAGACCCAGTACTTC.

V usage is TRBV7-3 and J usage is TRBJ2-3, with D unresolved. CDR3 length: 15 residues. Germline assignment: CDR1 SGHTA and CDR2 FQGTGA. V shed 5 bases and J shed 4 bases, with 16 bases lying between them. The CDR3 DNA reads TGTGCCAGCAGCCTAGAGAGCGCGTACGCAGATACGCAGTATTTT. This sequence encodes CASSLESAYADTQYF. Drawing the rest from reference TRBV7-3 and TRBJ2-3, the complete variable domain is GAGVSQTPSNKVTEKGKYVELRCDPISGHTALYWYRQSLGQGPEFLIYFQGTGAADDSGLPNDRFFAVRPEGSVSTLKIQRTERGDSAVYLCASSLESAYADTQYFGPGTRLTVL.

The chain is built from TRBV20-1 and TRBJ2-3; 9 bases align to TRBD1. The CDR3 consists of 16 residues. The germline gives CDR1 DFQATT, CDR2 SNEGSKA (reference sequence). V was clipped by 0 bases and J by 4 bases; unmatched bases: 8. The CDR3: CSARDGQGTGADTQYF. CDR3 in DNA: TGCAGTGCTAGAGATGGACAGGGGACGGGTGCAGATACGCAGTATTTT.

This clonotype has just a few counts. The chain employs TRBV20-1 and TRBJ2-1; TRBD2 agrees at 13 bases. The CDR3 has 12 residues. Per the germline V gene, CDR1 is DFQATT and CDR2 is SNEGSKA (reference sequence). J gave up 12 bases and V 5 bases, and 4 bases lay outside the gene matches. CDR3: CSAWTSGSGQFF. CDR3 DNA sequence: TGCAGTGCTTGGACTAGCGGGAGTGGGCAGTTCTTC.

This clonotype was recorded at least ten times. The DNA of the CDR3 is TGTGCCAGCAGCCAAGGTCCAGCGGGAGGGTCGATTACCCAGTACTTC. Translation: CASSQGPAGGSITQYF. The chain carries TRBV3-1 and TRBJ2-5, with 10 bases identical to TRBD2. The length of the CDR3 is 16 residues. V gave up 1 base and J gave up 8 bases; unmatched junction bases: 10. From germline, CDR1 is LGHDT and CDR2 YNNKEL (reference sequence).

The chain has TRBV9 and TRBJ1-1; D is undetermined. Germline values: CDR1 SGDLS, CDR2 YYNGEE. This CDR3 has 14 amino acids. Trimming took 4 bases from V and 1 from J, leaving 11 bases between them. Here the CDR3 reads CASSPAGENTEAFF. DNA of the CDR3: TGTGCCAGCAGCCCGGCAGGTGAGAACACTGAAGCTTTCTTT.

A single count supports this clonotype. J is TRBJ1-1 and V is TRBV20-1, with D perhaps TRBD1 (5 bases). V shed 1 base and J shed 0 bases, with 18 bases lying between them. The CDR3 is 17 residues long. Per germline, CDR1 DFQATT and CDR2 SNEGSKA (reference sequence). CDR3 amino acids: CSARGPSGGVLNTEAFF. DNA of the CDR3: TGCAGTGCTAGAGGCCCTTCGGGGGGGGTCCTGAACACTGAAGCTTTCTTT.

V gene TRBV4-2 combines with J gene TRBJ2-1, with TRBD2 matching 10 bases. This CDR3 contains 16 residues. Germline values: CDR1 LGHNA, CDR2 YNFKEQ. V lost 1 base and J lost 5; bases outside the gene matches: 5. The CDR3 DNA reads TGTGCCAGCAGCCAAGTAGCGGGGGGTGACGACAATGAGCAGTTCTTC. It specifies CASSQVAGGDDNEQFF.

This clonotype was counted only a few times. The J gene is TRBJ2-1, the V gene TRBV4-3; the D gene is possibly TRBD1 (5 bases). Trimming shortened V by 0 bases and J by 0 bases, and 9 bases separated the two germline ends. The CDR3 consists of 16 residues. The germline V gene encodes CDR1 LGHNA and CDR2 YSLEER. The CDR3 DNA follows: TGCGCCAGCAGCCAAGATGGGGCTGGCTCCTACAATGAGCAGTTCTTC. It encodes CASSQDGAGSYNEQFF.

The rearrangement links TRBV3-1 to TRBJ2-5; D possibly uses TRBD1 or TRBD2 (5 bases each). The J call may be incorrect, as the DNA end agrees better with TRBJ2-7. CDR1 is LGHDT and CDR2 is YNNKEL in the germline V gene (reference sequence). CDR3 size: 17 residues. The CDR3, as DNA: TGTGCCAGCAGCCACGTAATAGGGACGGCCTCCGACTACGAGCAGTACTTC. Encoded protein: CASSHVIGTASDYEQYF.

The chain employs TRBV10-1 and TRBJ2-5; 9 nucleotides agree with TRBD2. The CDR3 totals 13 residues. V lost 5 bases to trimming and J lost 5 bases; unmatched junction nucleotides: 3. Germline V CDR1 and CDR2: WNHNN, SYGVQD (reference sequence). Written as DNA, the CDR3 is TGCGCCAGCAGTCCTAGCGGGATGGAGACCCAGTACTTC. Translated: CASSPSGMETQYF.

J is TRBJ2-1 and V is TRBV10-3, with D possibly called TRBD1 or TRBD2 (5 bases each). Per germline, CDR1 ENHRY and CDR2 SYGVKD. The CDR3 length is 13 residues. Trimming stripped 2 bases from V and 7 bases from J, with 9 bases between. The DNA of the CDR3 is TGTGCCATCAGTGAGAAGGGACGGAATGAGCAGTTCTTC. This encodes CAISEKGRNEQFF.

The chain recombines TRBV12-3 or TRBV12-4 with TRBJ2-4, with D perhaps TRBD2 (5 bases). CDR3 length equals 11 residues. Trimming removed 3 bases from V and 11 bases from J, with 8 bases in between. The CDR3 nucleotides are TGTGCCAGCAGTTTCGGGGAGTTTCAGTACTTC. Protein product: CASSFGEFQYF.

This chain links TRBV2 with TRBJ2-1, with 10 bases that match TRBD2. The CDR3 spans 13 residues. Germline V gene sequence: CDR1 SNHLY, CDR2 FYNNEI. With V trimmed by 8 bases and J by 8 bases, 6 bases remained unmatched. The DNA for the CDR3 is TGTGCCAGCTGGGCTAGCGGGAGTTATGAGCAGTTCTTC. Amino acid sequence: CASWASGSYEQFF.

V usage is TRBV28 and J usage is TRBJ2-3, with a tentative D call TRBD2 (5 bases). The CDR3 loop spans 16 amino acids. The V end was cut by 6 bases, the J end by 4 bases, with 20 bases between. Germline lookup yields CDR1 MDHEN and CDR2 SYDVKM. The DNA of the CDR3 is TGTGCCAGCAGCCTTTTCCTAGTGGGAGTCTCAGATACGCAGTATTTT. It encodes CASSLFLVGVSDTQYF.

The J gene is TRBJ2-5, the V gene TRBV5-1; TRBD1 might be the D (5 bases). The germline V gene encodes CDR1 SGHRS and CDR2 YFSETQ. There are 17 residues in the CDR3. V lost 4 bases and J 3 bases, leaving 22 bases between the germline ends. This CDR3 is CASSGALHPQVKETQYF. The CDR3 region has the DNA TGCGCCAGCAGCGGGGCCCTCCATCCCCAAGTGAAAGAGACCCAGTACTTC.

In this sample, this clonotype turned up once. A much bigger clone sits one base away, suggesting this may be a read error. The genes are TRBV11-2 and TRBJ2-7, with 8 bases fitting TRBD1. The germline CDR1 and CDR2 sequences are SGHAT and FQNNGV. The CDR3 covers 17 residues. CDR3 coding DNA: TGTGCCAGCAGCTTAATCCCGGACAGGGACTTCTCCTACGAGCAGTGCTTC. The encoded protein is CASSLIPDRDFSYEQCF.

This clonotype has only a few counts. The chain has TRBV5-1 and TRBJ2-2; D uncertain. CDR1 SGHRS and CDR2 YFSETQ come from the germline V gene. Trimming pared 1 base from V and 1 base from J, leaving 11 bases between. The CDR3 spans 16 residues. CDR3 nucleotide sequence: TGCGCCAGCAGCTTGAGGCAGGATAGGAACACCGGGGAGCTGTTTTTT. Translated: CASSLRQDRNTGELFF.

The J gene is TRBJ2-3, the V gene TRBV30; D is ambiguous. Germline V gives CDR1 GTSNPN, CDR2 SVGIG (reference sequence). Trimming removed 1 base at V and 4 bases at J, with 9 bases between. This CDR3 has 13 amino acids. The chain's CDR3 is CAWSGSGPDTQYF. CDR3 DNA: TGTGCCTGGAGTGGGTCCGGGCCAGATACGCAGTATTTT.

The sample holds a few counts of this clonotype. In DNA form, the CDR3 reads TGTGCCAGCAGTTTCAAACAAGCTCAGCAGTACTTC. It encodes CASSFKQAQQYF. V gene TRBV6-2 or TRBV6-3 combines with J gene TRBJ2-7; D is unclear. Germline CDR1 and CDR2: MNHEY and SVGEGT. The V gene lost 4 bases and the J gene lost 8 bases, with 12 bases spanning the gap. There are 12 residues in the CDR3.